One sample yielded the 22 T cell receptor beta chains listed below, sequenced in a study of molecular identifiers for immune sequencing clone quantification. TCRdb processed the PCR reads anew with MiXCR; each CDR3 protein has one entry. The sample holds hundreds of thousands of distinct CDR3 sequences, roughly 27% seen once. Material: naive CD8+ T cells from blood, with Jurkat cell RNA spiked in. Subset noted: FACS-sorted CD8+CD4-CCR7+CD45RA+ naive T cells. These receptors originate from a human donor in good health. Some libraries in this study had Jurkat cell RNA spiked in.

Only a few counts were recorded for this clonotype. The V gene is TRBV4-3, the J gene TRBJ2-2; 7 nucleotides match TRBD1. Unmatched junction bases numbered 8, after V lost 2 bases and J lost 8 bases. Germline-derived CDR1 and CDR2 are LGHNA and YSLEER. The CDR3 is 15 residues long. The CDR3 loop reads CASSQHRTGPGELFF. In DNA form, the CDR3 reads TGCGCCAGCAGCCAACACCGGACAGGACCGGGGGAGCTGTTTTTT.

This clonotype was seen ten or more times. Here the CDR3 DNA reads TGTGCCAGCAGCTTGACAGGGACTCAGCCCCAGCATTTT. This translates into CASSLTGTQPQHF. The gene calls are TRBV5-5 and TRBJ1-5, with D maybe TRBD1 (6 bases). Trimming removed 1 base from V and 6 bases from J, with 8 bases in between. CDR3 size: 13 residues. Germline loops: CDR1 SGHKS, CDR2 YYEKEE (reference sequence).

This clonotype was seen a handful of times. CDR3 in amino acids: CASSHPGEAYEQYF. In nucleotides, the CDR3 is TGCGCCAGCAGCCACCCAGGAGAGGCCTACGAGCAGTACTTC. This chain uses TRBV4-1 with TRBJ2-7, with D hard to call. The CDR3 is 14 amino acids. In germline, CDR1 is MGHRA, CDR2 YSYEKL. V was clipped by 3 bases and J by 2 bases, with 11 bases between them.

The chain couples TRBV6-5 to TRBJ1-1; D is uncertain. Germline V gives CDR1 MNHEY, CDR2 SVGAGI. This CDR3 is built from 13 residues. With 3 bases removed from V and 3 bases from J, the gap between germline ends came to 8 bases. The CDR3 spells CASSYGRYTEAFF. CDR3 bases: TGTGCCAGCAGTTATGGACGTTACACTGAAGCTTTCTTT.

On this clonotype: Possible read error: a much larger clone is one base away. The rearrangement joins TRBV13 to TRBJ2-3; 10 bases align to TRBD2. Germline trimming cut 5 bases from V and 4 bases from J; bases unmatched to any gene: 3. CDR1 is PRHDT and CDR2 is FYEKMQ in the germline V gene (reference sequence). The CDR3 loop spans 14 amino acids. The chain's CDR3 is CASSAGLASDTQYF. CDR3 in DNA: TGTGCCAGCAGCGCGGGACTAGCGTCAGATACGCAGTATTTT.

Many counts were recorded for this clonotype. The V call is TRBV20-1, the J call TRBJ1-5; tentative D call: TRBD1 (5 bases). Between the trimmed V and J ends, which lost 0 bases and 6 bases, there was a span of 15 bases. In germline, CDR1 is DFQATT, CDR2 SNEGSKA (reference sequence). The CDR3 contains 15 residues. This CDR3 is CSARDPGEAIQPQHF. Written as DNA, the CDR3 is TGCAGTGCTAGAGACCCGGGGGAGGCGATTCAGCCCCAGCATTTT.

In this sample, this clonotype turned up once. A much more abundant neighbour one base away suggests this may be a read error. DNA for the CDR3: TGTGCCAGCTGCTCAAGACAGGGGGAGGTCAATGAGCAGTTCTTC. Protein: CASCSRQGEVNEQFF. This chain uses TRBV7-2 with TRBJ2-1; TRBD1 matches at 9 bases. Germline CDR1 reads SGHTA; CDR2 reads FQGNSA. CDR3 size: 15 residues. V was clipped by 8 bases and J by 6 bases; unmatched bases: 11.

For this clonotype: This may be a read error, as it is one base from a much larger clone. As DNA, the CDR3 is TGTGCCAGCAGCAAACAGGGGTCCACTGGAGCTTTCTTT. It codes for CASSKQGSTGAFF. V and J are TRBV6-2 or TRBV6-3 and TRBJ1-1; 7 nucleotides line up with TRBD1. CDR3 length equals 13 residues. CDR1 is MNHEY and CDR2 is SVGEGT in the germline V gene.

As for this clonotype: A much more abundant neighbour one base away suggests this may be a read error. The chain couples TRBV29-1 to TRBJ1-2; the match to TRBD1 covers 8 bases. The CDR3 loop spans 12 amino acids. Germline V gene lookup returns CDR1 SQVTM and CDR2 ANQGSEA. V shed 4 bases, J shed 4 bases, and the junction held 2 bases outside the gene matches. CDR3 region: CSVAGQGYGYTF. CDR3 nucleotides: TGCAGCGTTGCTGGACAGGGCTATGGCTACACCTTC.

This clonotype was seen ten or more times. An end of the junction does not agree with germline; a read error may underlie this. V gene TRBV7-2 combines with J gene TRBJ2-7, with TRBD2 identical over 8 bases. The germline V gene has CDR1 SGHTA and CDR2 FQGNSA. This CDR3 has 14 amino acids. In DNA, the CDR3 is TGCGCCAGCAGCTTGGGACTAGGGTCCTACGAGCAGTACTTC. The encoded protein is CASSLGLGSYEQYF.

This clonotype is a singleton in its sample. One base away lies a much larger clone, so this may be a sequencing read error. This sequence joins TRBV13 and TRBJ2-7; a weak D match, TRBD2 (6 bases). The V and J ends lost 4 bases and 1 base respectively, with 11 bases between them. CDR1 PRHDT and CDR2 FYEKMQ come from the germline V gene (reference sequence). This CDR3 spans 14 amino acids. Here the CDR3 DNA reads TGTGCCAGCAGCTCGGGACTGGGTTCCTACGAGCAGTACTTC. It codes for CASSSGLGSYEQYF.

The chain has TRBV9 and TRBJ1-6; D gene uncertain. The germline V gene has CDR1 SGDLS and CDR2 YYNGEE. The CDR3 extends over 15 amino acids. V shed 0 bases and J shed 0 bases, with 4 bases lying between them. CDR3 in DNA: TGTGCCAGCAGCGTAGGGAGCTCCTATAATTCACCCCTCCACTTT. Its translation: CASSVGSSYNSPLHF.

This clonotype showed up just a few times. V usage is TRBV20-1 and J usage is TRBJ2-5, with 14 bases that match TRBD2. The CDR3 totals 17 residues. Germline-derived CDR1 and CDR2 are DFQATT and SNEGSKA (reference sequence). Losses at the gene ends were 6 bases for V and 0 bases for J; bases not matched to a gene: 9. CDR3 nucleotide sequence: TGCAGTGCCGCGGGACTAGCGGGGGACGCGTACCAAGAGACCCAGTACTTC. Protein sequence: CSAAGLAGDAYQETQYF.

Many counts were recorded for this clonotype. CDR3 sequence: CASSLRGLQSYEQYF. As DNA, the CDR3 is TGTGCCAGCAGTTTACGGGGGCTCCAGTCCTACGAGCAGTACTTC. The V gene is TRBV28, the J gene TRBJ2-7; D tentatively reads TRBD1 or TRBD2 (6 bases each). Germline V gene sequence: CDR1 MDHEN, CDR2 SYDVKM. The CDR3 consists of 15 residues. Deletions cut 2 bases from V and 1 base from J, with 12 bases between.

This rearrangement joins TRBV28 to TRBJ2-5, with D hard to call. Trimming stripped 4 bases from V and 5 bases from J, with 8 bases between. The CDR3 consists of 12 residues. Germline V lookup: CDR1 MDHEN, CDR2 SYDVKM. The CDR3 region is CASSSLWETQYF. Written as DNA, the CDR3 is TGTGCCAGCAGTTCTCTGTGGGAGACCCAGTACTTC.

This clonotype was seen a few times. The V and J genes are TRBV15 and TRBJ2-2; D possibly corresponds to TRBD2 (5 bases). V was clipped by 8 bases and J by 6 bases, with 10 bases between them. Germline CDR1 LNHNV, CDR2 YYDKDF (reference sequence). The CDR3 is 12 amino acids. CDR3 nucleotide sequence: TGTGCCACCGGGGAGTTTGCCGGGGAGCTGTTTTTT. Translating it yields CATGEFAGELFF.

The chain links TRBV29-1 to TRBJ2-1; 13 positions agree with TRBD2. J was trimmed by 9 bases and V by 6 bases; bases with no gene match: 8. Germline V gives CDR1 SQVTM, CDR2 ANQGSEA. CDR3 length equals 14 residues. The CDR3 DNA reads TGCAGCGTAGAGGGACTAGCGGGATCGGGTGAGCAGTTCTTC. This sequence encodes CSVEGLAGSGEQFF.

As for this clonotype: This may be a read error: a much more frequent sequence differs by one nucleotide. DNA for the CDR3: TGTGCCGGCAGTTACTCAGCAGCTAGCACAGATACGCAGTATTTT. The encoded protein is CAGSYSAASTDTQYF. V and J are TRBV6-5 and TRBJ2-3; D call uncertain. There are 15 residues in the CDR3. Germline values: CDR1 MNHEY, CDR2 SVGAGI.

In this sample, this clonotype turned up many times. The chain couples TRBV20-1 to TRBJ2-7; TRBD2 matches at 10 bases. The junction had 9 bases not matched to a gene; V was cut back by 1 base and J by 0 bases. Looked up from germline, CDR1 is DFQATT and CDR2 is SNEGSKA (reference sequence). This CDR3 is 17 amino acids long. Here the CDR3 reads CSARGYGLAVSSYEQYF. The CDR3, as DNA: TGCAGTGCTAGAGGATACGGACTAGCGGTTAGCTCCTACGAGCAGTACTTC.

Points on this clonotype: A read error is possible here, since a much larger clone lies one base away. This chain links TRBV20-1 with TRBJ2-3; TRBD1 agrees at 9 bases. The trim removed 6 bases at V and 2 bases at J, leaving 9 bases unmatched. Germline V gene sequence: CDR1 DFQATT, CDR2 SNEGSKA (reference sequence). The CDR3 contains 15 residues. CDR3 bases: TGCAGTGCCGCAGGACAGGGGCCCCACACAGATACGCAGTATTTT. Translating gives CSAAGQGPHTDTQYF.

Remarks on this clonotype: The junction shows a germline mismatch at one end, possibly a read error. The chain is built from TRBV4-3 and TRBJ2-1, with D possibly TRBD2 on 5 matching bases. Germline V gene lookup returns CDR1 LGHNA and CDR2 YSLEER. This CDR3 spans 15 amino acids. CDR3 sequence (DNA): TGCGCCGGCAGCCAAGATTTGCTAGCTTACAATGAGCAGTTCTTC. Translated, it gives CAGSQDLLAYNEQFF.

The chain is built from TRBV4-3 and TRBJ2-1; D is perhaps TRBD2 (6 bases). V was cut by 0 bases and J by 2 bases, with 11 bases left in between. Germline V CDR1 and CDR2: LGHNA, YSLEER. This CDR3 comprises 16 residues. Here the CDR3 DNA reads TGCGCCAGCAGCCAAGATCTCGGCGGGGCCTACAATGAGCAGTTCTTC. This encodes CASSQDLGGAYNEQFF.